This T cell receptor (beta chain) was captured by sequencing in a study of cytotoxic CD8 clonotypes in ibrutinib-treated CLL. The study, taken as a whole, reports: Public clonotypes were seen rarely and were contracted or stable on treatment. Baseline levels of clonality went above those of age-matched healthy donors and moved with circulating CD8+ T-cell counts. Upon ibrutinib response clonality rose, and upon progression it fell back toward baseline.

This CDR3 is 19 amino acids long. Germline V lookup: CDR1 SEHNR, CDR2 FQNEAQ (reference sequence). Trimming cost V 2 bases and J 4 bases; bases outside gene matches: 12. Libraries were prepared by immunoSEQ multiplex PCR; TCRdb keeps only in-frame clonotypes and omits some of them. This repertoire shows 270,000 or so clones, around 69% found once; its top ten account for roughly 6%. Comment on this clone: Its antigen is still unknown.

The sequence derives from a human donor with chronic lymphocytic leukemia. Sequencing used PBMCs, obtained at disease progression, from a patient treated with ibrutinib. The rearrangement links TRBV7-9 to TRBJ2-2, with 11 bases aligning to TRBD1. CDR3 protein: CASSLRAPGQGAITGELFF. In DNA, the CDR3 is TGTGCCAGCAGCTTAAGGGCACCTGGACAGGGGGCGATCACCGGGGAGCTGTTTTTT. The variable domain in full, with the rest retrieved from reference TRBV7-9 and TRBJ2-2, is DTGVSQNPRHKITKRGQNVTFRCDPISEHNRLYWYRQTLGQGPEFLTYFQNEAQLEKSRLLSDRFSAERPKGSFSTLEIQRTEQGDSAMYLCASSLRAPGQGAITGELFFGEGSRLTVL.